This TCR beta chain was sequenced in a study of blood T cell repertoires in COVID-19 (TCRdb year 2020). The study in broad terms: The collaborator samples originated in the United States, Italy and Spain and spanned the acute and convalescent phases of COVID-19. Where available, HLA class I and class II types were obtained from metadata supplied by the sample provider rather than from assay-based typing. Deeply sampled blood TCRbeta repertoires from subjects exposed to, actively infected with, or recovered from COVID-19 were included in the dataset. The repertoires were made available in a free public database intended to serve as a resource for research on the immune response to SARS-CoV-2. The material from the prospective study consisted of cDNA or gDNA derived from T cells, B-cell-depleted T cells, or PBMCs. The samples were drawn from the first 160 participants of the ongoing ImmuneRACE study and from 1,254 subjects provided by 6 global collaborators. Sample metadata almost always included a de-identified subject ID, COVID-19 status, age in years and sex.

A note on this clone: Its antigen has not been determined. Qualities for individual bases were not recorded, and no much larger clone is one base off.

TCRbeta CDR3 regions were amplified from genomic DNA using the immunoSEQ Assay, a bias-controlled multiplex PCR. In the source study's methods: Within the assay, amplification of reference gene primers was used to estimate how many nucleated cells each sample contained. To quantify the absolute abundance of each unique TCRbeta CDR3 rearrangement, sequence reads were collapsed and filtered. For each sample, productive Simpson clonality was calculated as the square root of Simpson's diversity index over productive rearrangements. TCRdb stores this immuneACCESS table with in-frame sequences only. Part of the clones is absent; in the studies checked, under half of the shortfall reflects unresolved V genes, and no reason is known for the rest. The V and J calls and clone size are taken from that table; D and trimming were inferred from the DNA. This sample comprises around 460,000 clones, around nine tenths of them detected only once. 0.8% to 1% of the sample comes from the top ten.

What the work shows at the level of the full study, not this receptor alone: Clinical and demographic metadata were provided uncurated, with the amount varying by source and participant.

Here V drops 6 bases and J drops 4 bases, and the junction holds 5 bases not matched to any gene. According to the germline V gene, CDR1 reads WSHSY and CDR2 reads SAAADI. From cysteine to phenylalanine, the CDR3 is 13 amino acids long. Only CDR3 DNA remains: 39 bases, in frame from the first base. One collaborating source in Seattle enrolled patients during active infection and followed them longitudinally through the course of disease. The collaborating institutions used their own protocols to collect whole blood in K2EDTA tubes. Collaborator samples were shipped for TCRbeta analysis as frozen whole blood, isolated PBMCs, or DNA extracted from either sample type.

This TCR derives from a man younger than 30 with COVID-19, enrolled during active disease. The chain joins TRBV10-2 to TRBJ1-2; 7 junctional bases match TRBD1. Sequences were obtained from peripheral blood. The nucleotide sequence reads TGCGCCAGCAGCGACAGGGCTAGCTATGGCTACACCTTC. It encodes CASSDRASYGYTF.